This T cell receptor (beta chain) was recovered during a study of shared clonotypes between healthy human individuals. Looked up from germline, CDR1 is MGHRA and CDR2 is YSYEKL. This CDR3 spans 18 amino acids. CD45RO-negative, CCR7-positively selected cells formed the naive CD8 fraction, excluding terminally differentiated effector memory CD45RA+ cells. TCRdb's table, derived via immunoSEQ multiplex PCR, lists solely in-frame clones and lacks some. The sample yields 2 million to 2.5 million clones, about 95% seen once. On this clone itself: An end of the junction differs from the germline gene, which may be a read error.

V and J are TRBV4-1 and TRBJ1-1; D is possibly TRBD1 (6 bases). Specimen: naive CD8+ T cells sorted from blood. This TCR derives from a man between 18 and 29 years old in good health. The chain's CDR3 is CVSSQEEITGPWGTEAFF. Written as DNA, the CDR3 is TGCGTCAGCAGCCAAGAGGAAATAACAGGGCCCTGGGGGACTGAAGCTTTCTTT.